The 19 T cell receptor beta chains below all came from one sample that was sequenced in a study of blood T cells in healthy people across ages (dated by TCRdb to about 2015). Library generation was performed with 5' RACE. The sample was run on an Illumina HiSeq 2500. The second PCR ran for about 6 to 11 cycles and used a J-beta primer mix along with a sample-barcoded 5' primer. The public sequencing data were trimmed at Q25 with fastp and processed into clonotypes with MiXCR by TCRdb, which kept only in-frame beta chains. Each CDR3 protein gets just one entry, which takes the most common genes and DNA from the rows behind it. The sample contains about 1.8 million distinct CDR3 sequences, 40% to 55% of them found a single time. Approximately 2.1% of the sample is taken by the ten largest. The material sequenced was blood. These TCRs come from a woman aged 40 to 50 in good health.

This clonotype turned up a few times. The chain carries TRBV6-5 and TRBJ2-5, with D maybe TRBD1 (5 bases). V lost 6 bases and J lost 10, with 12 bases in between. Germline CDR1 and CDR2: MNHEY and SVGAGI. The CDR3 has 11 amino acids. Written as DNA, the CDR3 is TGTGCCAGCAGACCCCAGGGAAACCAGTACTTC. It is translated as CASRPQGNQYF.

V is TRBV6-6 and J is TRBJ1-5, with D possibly TRBD1 on 5 matching bases. CDR3 size: 17 residues. Germline V gives CDR1 MNHNY, CDR2 SVGAGI (reference sequence). V lost 4 bases, J lost 1 base, and 17 bases lay in between. CDR3 nucleotide sequence: TGTGCCAGCAGTTCCCCCGGGTGGGGGAAAAGCAATCAGCCCCAGCATTTT. It codes for CASSSPGWGKSNQPQHF.

Only a few counts were recorded for this clonotype. The gene calls are TRBV5-5 and TRBJ2-7; either TRBD1 or TRBD2 may supply D (5 bases each). The CDR3 spans 16 residues. From germline, CDR1 is SGHKS and CDR2 YYEKEE (reference sequence). The V gene lost 1 base and the J gene lost 5 bases, with 19 bases spanning the gap. DNA for the CDR3: TGTGCCAGCAGCTTGCTAGTGGGGGACGGGATCAACGAGCAGTACTTC. It translates to CASSLLVGDGINEQYF.

In its sample, this clonotype was seen many times. The rearrangement uses TRBV5-1 and TRBJ2-4; TRBD1 aligns across 7 bases. The tail of the sequence fits TRBJ2-7 better, so the J call may be wrong. This CDR3 comprises 13 residues. Germline CDR1 is SGHRS and CDR2 is YFSETQ. The chain's CDR3 is CASSLAGGSEQYF. CDR3 DNA: TGCGCCAGCAGCTTGGCAGGGGGTAGCGAGCAGTACTTC.

The chain uses TRBV4-1 and TRBJ1-2; weak D call: TRBD1 (6 bases). Per germline, CDR1 MGHRA and CDR2 YSYEKL. Trimming cost V 0 bases and J 8 bases, with 16 bases left between them. The CDR3 has 15 amino acids. CDR3 amino acids: CASSQDPRTEFGYTF. In DNA form, the CDR3 reads TGCGCCAGCAGCCAAGATCCAAGGACAGAATTCGGCTACACCTTC.

This clonotype has a handful of counts. The V and J genes are TRBV15 and TRBJ2-7; 7 nucleotides line up with TRBD1. Germline values: CDR1 LNHNV, CDR2 YYDKDF (reference sequence). The CDR3 consists of 14 residues. V was clipped by 3 bases and J by 7 bases; unmatched bases: 9. The CDR3 loop reads CATSRPEGAIEQYF. DNA for the CDR3: TGTGCCACCAGCAGGCCAGAGGGGGCAATAGAGCAGTACTTC.

There are a few counts of this clonotype. The chain has TRBV7-2 and TRBJ1-6; TRBD1 aligns across 7 bases. V dropped 3 bases and J dropped 5; count of bases not matched to a gene: 4. The CDR3 runs to 15 residues. Per the germline V gene, CDR1 is SGHTA and CDR2 is FQGNSA. CDR3 region: CASSLGQRNNSPLHF. CDR3 nucleotides: TGTGCCAGCAGCTTGGGACAGAGAAATAATTCACCCCTCCACTTT.

The rearrangement uses TRBV7-9 and TRBJ1-6; 8 nucleotides align to TRBD1. V lost 4 bases to trimming and J lost 5 bases; unmatched junction nucleotides: 4. The V gene's germline CDR1 is SEHNR and CDR2 FQNEAQ (reference sequence). This CDR3 region has 15 residues. CDR3: CASSSDRDHNSPLHF. In nucleotides, the CDR3 is TGTGCCAGCAGCTCGGACAGGGACCATAATTCACCCCTCCACTTT.

V is TRBV6-1 and J is TRBJ1-6, with 9 bases aligning to TRBD1. V lost 1 base and J lost 9; bases outside the gene matches: 4. This CDR3 comprises 15 residues. Germline assignment: CDR1 MNHNS and CDR2 SASEGT. CDR3 nucleotide sequence: TGTGCCAGCAGTGAAGTTGGACAGGGGACTTCACCCCTCCACTTT. Its protein product is CASSEVGQGTSPLHF.

The chain joins TRBV13 to TRBJ2-7; D is uncertain. The CDR3 is made up of 14 amino acids. V lost 0 bases and J lost 4, with 10 bases in between. CDR1 PRHDT and CDR2 FYEKMQ come from the germline V gene (reference sequence). The CDR3 here is CASSLGGRNYEQYF. CDR3 bases: TGTGCCAGCAGCTTAGGGGGTCGCAATTACGAGCAGTACTTC.

The V and J genes are TRBV20-1 and TRBJ2-5; TRBD1 agrees at 10 bases. CDR1 is DFQATT and CDR2 is SNEGSKA in the germline V gene (reference sequence). The CDR3 has 16 residues. J lost 5 bases, V lost 2 bases, and 11 bases had no gene match. The CDR3 DNA reads as TGCAGTGCTAGACCCTCGACAGGGGGCGGAACGGAGACCCAGTACTTC. It yields the protein CSARPSTGGGTETQYF.

The V and J genes are TRBV5-1 and TRBJ1-1; 7 bases fit TRBD1. Germline V CDR1 and CDR2: SGHRS, YFSETQ. CDR3 length: 16 amino acids. V gave up 4 bases and J gave up 4 bases; unmatched junction bases: 13. CDR3: CASSLRQGTSVTEAFF. The CDR3 DNA reads TGCGCCAGCAGCCTAAGACAGGGTACGAGTGTCACTGAAGCTTTCTTT.

A remark on this clonotype: No conserved phenylalanine or tryptophan is present at the end of the CDR3, so a read error is the likely explanation. This sequence joins TRBV20-1 and TRBJ2-1; weak D call: TRBD2 (7 bases). Germline V gene data show CDR1 as DFQATT and CDR2 as SNEGSKA (reference sequence). V lost 5 bases and J lost 6, with 17 bases in between. The CDR3 runs 14 residues. The CDR3 loop reads CSADYGGRVNEQFY. The CDR3 DNA sequence: TGCAGTGCTGATTACGGGGGGCGGGTCAATGAGCAGTTCTAC.

The rearrangement links TRBV7-2 to TRBJ1-4, with D possibly matching TRBD1 (5 bases). The CDR3 consists of 16 residues. Trimming removed 2 bases from V and 7 bases from J, with 17 bases in between. CDR1 is SGHTA, CDR2 FQGNSA, per germline. The CDR3 reads CASSLSGPLRGEKLFF. CDR3 nucleotides: TGTGCCAGCAGCTTATCTGGGCCTCTGAGGGGTGAAAAACTGTTTTTT.

V and J are TRBV7-2 and TRBJ2-3, with D perhaps matching TRBD2 (5 bases). Germline CDR1 SGHTA, CDR2 FQGNSA. The germline V and J ends were trimmed by 1 base and 4 bases, with 18 bases remaining between them. This CDR3 spans 17 amino acids. Here the CDR3 reads CASSLVGARARADTQYF. Written as DNA, the CDR3 is TGTGCCAGCAGCTTAGTAGGAGCGCGCGCGAGGGCAGATACGCAGTATTTT.

The chain uses TRBV25-1 and TRBJ1-5; no firm D call. This CDR3 region has 17 residues. CDR1 is MGHDK, CDR2 SYGVNS, per germline. Trimming left V 4 bases short and J 3 bases short, with 19 bases between. CDR3 DNA sequence: TGTGCCAGCAGTGCTGCCGGGTCCCTAGAACCCAATCAGCCCCAGCATTTT. As protein: CASSAAGSLEPNQPQHF.

The chain recombines TRBV5-1 with TRBJ1-1, with TRBD1 as a possible D gene (5 bases). The CDR3 spans 16 residues. The germline V gene has CDR1 SGHRS and CDR2 YFSETQ. V was trimmed by 0 bases and J by 6 bases, leaving 18 bases between them. The DNA of the CDR3 is TGCGCCAGCAGCTTGGGGGGCTCGAATTGGGACGCTGAAGCTTTCTTT. This encodes CASSLGGSNWDAEAFF.

The V call is TRBV12-5, the J call TRBJ2-7; D ambiguous. Germline CDR1 is LGHNT and CDR2 is FRNRAP. There are 12 residues in the CDR3. Trimming shortened V by 1 base and J by 5 bases, and 6 bases separated the two germline ends. The CDR3 is CASGLDYDEQYF. The CDR3 nucleotides are TGTGCTAGTGGTTTGGATTACGACGAGCAGTACTTC.

This clonotype was counted between two and nine times. The J gene is TRBJ1-1, the V gene TRBV27, with TRBD1 identical over 10 bases. J lost 0 bases, V lost 6 bases, and 1 base had no gene match. CDR3 size: 14 residues. CDR1 is MNHEY and CDR2 is SMNVEV in the germline V gene (reference sequence). The CDR3, as DNA: TGTGCCAGCAGGGACAGGGGGATGAACACTGAAGCTTTCTTT. Translated, it gives CASRDRGMNTEAFF.